The present TCR beta chain was sequenced within a study of monozygotic twins with inflammatory bowel disease. Findings of the study overall: Heterogeneous immunosuppressive treatment regimens may have introduced variability into patient repertoires. Limited power may explain why concordant and discordant twins showed no difference in repertoire similarity.

On this clonotype itself: What it recognizes is unknown.

There are 17 residues in the CDR3. Germline assignment: CDR1 DFQATT and CDR2 SNEGSKA (reference sequence). TCRdb reprocessed the 5' RACE reads and stores each CDR3 protein as one record, lacking DNA. The sample's table shows 120,000 to 150,000 distinct CDR3 sequences. The sequenced material came from blood. This clonotype originated in a human donor with ulcerative colitis or Crohn's disease, or a healthy co-twin of an affected twin (not recorded which). This chain joins TRBV20-1 and TRBJ2-1. The CDR3 reads CSAQELEGSDPTNEQFF.